This entry lists 27 T cell receptor beta chains sequenced from one sample in a study of CD8+CD57+ T cells in acquired aplastic anemia. Genomic DNA served as template for TCR beta VDJ and CDR3 profiling. TCRdb reprocessed the reads via MiXCR and lists one record per CDR3 protein. The sample yields some 280,000 distinct CDR3 sequences, roughly three fifths seen once. Sequencing was performed on sorted CD4+, CD8+, or CD8+CD57+ T cells (not recorded which) from PBMCs. These receptors originate from a human donor with severe aplastic anemia or a healthy control (not recorded which).

A word on this clonotype: Relative to the germline gene, one junction end is altered; a read error may explain this. This chain joins TRBV7-3 and TRBJ1-1; D might be TRBD1 (6 bases). Germline CDR1 reads SGHTA; CDR2 reads FQGTGA. This CDR3 comprises 14 residues. The chain's CDR3 is CASSSSGASLEAFF. CDR3 in DNA: TGTGCCAGTAGCTCGTCGGGGGCTTCCCTTGAAGCTTTCTTT. The full variable domain, in which reference TRBV7-3 and TRBJ1-1 provide the parts outside the CDR3, is GAGVSQTPSNKVTEKGKYVELRCDPISGHTALYWYRQSLGQGPEFLIYFQGTGAADDSGLPNDRFFAVRPEGSVSTLKIQRTERGDSAVYLCASSSSGASLEAFFGQGTRLTVV.

This clonotype appeared many times. V gene TRBV7-2 combines with J gene TRBJ2-7, with D tentatively TRBD2 (6 bases). Germline assignment: CDR1 SGHTA and CDR2 FQGNSA. The V and J ends lost 4 bases and 3 bases respectively, with 10 bases between them. The CDR3 is 13 amino acids. The DNA of the CDR3 is TGTGCCAGCAGCTCCCTGGGGGGCTACGAGCAGTACTTC. Translating it yields CASSSLGGYEQYF.

This clonotype was counted a few times. The chain couples TRBV7-2 to TRBJ2-1; D perhaps matches TRBD2 (5 bases). The CDR3 is 13 amino acids. Germline CDR1 and CDR2: SGHTA and FQGNSA. The CDR3 protein is CAMSRESYNEQFF. The CDR3 DNA reads TGTGCTATGTCCCGGGAATCCTACAATGAGCAGTTCTTC. Complete variable domain (other parts from reference TRBV7-2 and TRBJ2-1): GAGVSQSPSNKVTEKGKDVELRCDPISGHTALYWYRQSLGQGLEFLIYFQGNSAPDKSGLPSDRFSAERTGGSVSTLTIQRTQQEDSAVYLCAMSRESYNEQFFGPGTRLTVL.

V gene TRBV29-1 combines with J gene TRBJ2-7; 10 bases align to TRBD2. The germline V gene has CDR1 SQVTM and CDR2 ANQGSEA. This CDR3 is 14 amino acids long. The CDR3 DNA sequence: TGCAGTGCCAGACAAGCGGGAGGGGCCTACGAGCAGTACTTC. It specifies CSARQAGGAYEQYF.

The rearrangement joins TRBV7-8 to TRBJ2-2; tentatively, D is TRBD2 (5 bases). The V end lost 8 bases, the J end lost 3 bases, and 16 bases lay between the germline ends. In germline, CDR1 is SGHVS, CDR2 FQNEAQ. The CDR3 is 15 residues long. The CDR3 coding sequence is TGTGCCAGCCCCCTGGGAGATACCTACACCGGGGAGCTGTTTTTT. Residues: CASPLGDTYTGELFF.

This clonotype was observed many times. The gene calls are TRBV28 and TRBJ2-5, with no clear D. The CDR3 loop spans 13 amino acids. V dropped 3 bases and J dropped 4 bases, with 9 bases sitting between them. Germline assignment: CDR1 MDHEN and CDR2 SYDVKM. CDR3 DNA sequence: TGTGCCAGCAGTTTGGCTAACAGAGAGACCCAGTACTTC. Translating it yields CASSLANRETQYF.

Turning to this clonotype: At one of its ends the junction is not consistent with the germline gene, which may arise from a read error. The rearrangement uses TRBV25-1 and TRBJ1-1; possibly TRBD1 for D (5 bases). The germline gives CDR1 MGHDK, CDR2 SYGVNS. The CDR3 is 14 amino acids. The CDR3 sequence is CASSRTGDDTGAFF. In DNA, the CDR3 is TGTGCCAGCAGTAGGACGGGGGACGACACTGGAGCTTTCTTT.

The chain joins TRBV24-1 to TRBJ2-3; D remains unclear. Germline assignment: CDR1 KGHDR and CDR2 SFDVKD. V lost 4 bases and J 4 bases, leaving 2 bases between the germline ends. The CDR3 covers 11 residues. The CDR3 sequence is CATSDPDTQYF. The CDR3, as DNA: TGTGCCACCAGTGACCCAGATACGCAGTATTTT.

This clonotype was recorded at least ten times. A clone one base away is much larger, so this may be a read error. This chain links TRBV7-9 with TRBJ1-1; D gene uncertain. In germline, CDR1 is SEHNR, CDR2 FQNEAQ (reference sequence). V gave up 1 base and J gave up 6 bases, with 21 bases separating them. The CDR3 loop spans 17 amino acids. CDR3 nucleotide sequence: TGTGCCAGCAGCTTAGTTCCCGTAATCCAGCCGGGCTCTGAAGCTTTCTTT. This encodes CASSLVPVIQPGSEAFF.

This clonotype was detected ten times or more. This sequence joins TRBV4-2 and TRBJ2-1; D may be TRBD1 (5 bases). With 4 bases removed from V and 0 bases from J, the gap between germline ends came to 16 bases. CDR1 and CDR2 (germline): LGHNA, YNFKEQ. The CDR3 spans 17 residues. Here the CDR3 DNA reads TGTGCCAGCAGCCCCAACTACAGGATTACCTCCTACAATGAGCAGTTCTTC. Translating gives CASSPNYRITSYNEQFF.

This clonotype appeared many times. This chain connects TRBV6-5 to TRBJ2-5; 10 positions agree with TRBD2. Germline trimming cut 2 bases from V and 4 bases from J; bases unmatched to any gene: 7. This CDR3 region has 16 residues. Germline V CDR1 and CDR2: MNHEY, SVGAGI. This CDR3 reads CASSYIRTSGGETQYF. The CDR3 nucleotides read TGTGCCAGCAGTTACATTAGGACTAGCGGAGGAGAGACCCAGTACTTC.

This clonotype was seen many times. The V call is TRBV7-3, the J call TRBJ1-1; D is possibly TRBD1 (5 bases). Germline V gene data show CDR1 as SGHTA and CDR2 as FQGTGA. The length of the CDR3 is 14 residues. V lost 0 bases and J lost 3, with 8 bases in between. Written as DNA, the CDR3 is TGTGCCAGCAGCTTAACCCCGGGACACACTGAAGCTTTCTTT. It specifies CASSLTPGHTEAFF.

The chain has TRBV29-1 and TRBJ1-2; no clear D gene. This CDR3 contains 12 residues. CDR1 is SQVTM and CDR2 is ANQGSEA in the germline V gene. The V and J ends lost 5 bases and 4 bases respectively, with 11 bases between them. CDR3 protein: CSVNPRLYGYTF. The CDR3 coding sequence is TGCAGCGTTAATCCCCGCCTCTATGGCTACACCTTC.

The sample holds many counts of this clonotype. One end of the junction fails to match germline, which may point to a read error. J is TRBJ1-3 and V is TRBV7-7; D is ambiguous. The CDR3 is made up of 13 amino acids. Germline CDR1 and CDR2: SSHAT and FNYEAQ (reference sequence). CDR3 residues: CASSLRTGNTIYF. CDR3 bases: TGTGCTAGCAGCCTAAGGACTGGAAACACCATATATTTT.

This clonotype was seen only a few times. The V call is TRBV19, the J call TRBJ1-1; TRBD1 aligns across 7 bases. From germline, CDR1 is LNHDA and CDR2 SQIVND (reference sequence). This CDR3 spans 15 amino acids. The trim removed 7 bases at V and 0 bases at J, leaving 8 bases unmatched. The CDR3 DNA reads as TGTGCCAGTATACAGGGGAGTCCTATGAACACTGAAGCTTTCTTT. Translated, it gives CASIQGSPMNTEAFF.

This clonotype was detected ten times or more. V and J are TRBV15 and TRBJ2-3; 9 bases line up with TRBD2. This CDR3 comprises 16 residues. Trimming removed 1 base from V and 8 bases from J; junction bases left unmatched: 10. CDR1 and CDR2 from the germline V gene are LNHNV and YYDKDF (reference sequence). DNA of the CDR3: TGTGCCACCAGCAGAGCGACTAGCGGAAGCTTGGGTACGCAGTATTTT. Its translation: CATSRATSGSLGTQYF.

This clonotype was seen many times. CDR3 sequence (DNA): TGTGCCATCCGGGACTCGTCCCTCAATGAGCAGTTCTTC. Its protein product is CAIRDSSLNEQFF. This sequence joins TRBV10-3 and TRBJ2-1, with D possibly TRBD2 on 6 matching bases. Deletions cut 8 bases from V and 6 bases from J, with 14 bases between. The germline gives CDR1 ENHRY, CDR2 SYGVKD. The CDR3 loop spans 13 amino acids.

The V gene is TRBV30, the J gene TRBJ2-3, with 7 bases aligning to TRBD1. The CDR3 loop spans 15 amino acids. V lost 5 bases, J lost 1 base, and 9 bases stayed unmatched. The germline gives CDR1 GTSNPN, CDR2 SVGIG (reference sequence). The chain's CDR3 is CAWGEDRWGTDTQYF. For the CDR3, the DNA is TGTGCCTGGGGTGAGGACAGGTGGGGCACAGATACGCAGTATTTT. Combining the CDR3 with reference TRBV30 and TRBJ2-3 gives the whole variable domain SQTIHQWPATLVQPVGSPLSLECTVEGTSNPNLYWYRQAAGRGLQLLFYSVGIGQISSEVPQNLSASRPQDRQFILSSKKLLLSDSGFYLCAWGEDRWGTDTQYFGPGTRLTVL.

This rearrangement joins TRBV19 to TRBJ2-1; perhaps TRBD2 as D (5 bases). Per germline, CDR1 LNHDA and CDR2 SQIVND (reference sequence). Between the trimmed V and J ends, which lost 10 bases and 10 bases, there was a span of 14 bases. The CDR3 spans 11 residues. This chain's CDR3 is CATRRGGEQFF. CDR3 DNA: TGTGCCACCCGTAGAGGCGGGGAGCAGTTCTTC. Filled out from reference TRBV19 and TRBJ2-1, the complete variable domain reads DGGITQSPKYLFRKEGQNVTLSCEQNLNHDAMYWYRQDPGQGLRLIYYSQIVNDFQKGDIAEGYSVSREKKESFPLTVTSAQKNPTAFYLCATRRGGEQFFGPGTRLTVL.

This chain links TRBV24-1 with TRBJ2-2; 7 bases align to TRBD2. Germline V lookup: CDR1 KGHDR, CDR2 SFDVKD. This CDR3 contains 13 residues. Trimming at V came to 11 bases and at J to 8 bases, leaving 10 bases not matched to a gene. The CDR3 sequence is CAISGGRGGELFF. The CDR3 DNA reads TGTGCCATCAGCGGCGGGAGAGGTGGGGAGCTGTTTTTT.

This clonotype was observed many times. The rearrangement uses TRBV5-1 and TRBJ2-7; 12 bases map to TRBD2. V trimming: 0 bases; J trimming: 4 bases; junction bases outside the gene matches: 8. This CDR3 is 17 amino acids long. Germline V gives CDR1 SGHRS, CDR2 YFSETQ. DNA for the CDR3: TGCGCCAGCAGCTTGGGGAAGACTAGCGGGGGAGCATACGAGCAGTACTTC. Amino acids: CASSLGKTSGGAYEQYF.

V gene TRBV20-1 combines with J gene TRBJ2-7; 8 bases line up with TRBD1. The CDR3 is 14 residues long. Germline V gives CDR1 DFQATT, CDR2 SNEGSKA (reference sequence). J was trimmed by 3 bases and V by 3 bases; bases with no gene match: 7. This CDR3 is CSARGGQGFYEQYF. CDR3 coding DNA: TGCAGTGCTAGGGGAGGACAGGGTTTCTACGAGCAGTACTTC.

This clonotype turned up a few times. This chain uses TRBV24-1 with TRBJ2-1; 7 bases align to TRBD1. Looked up from germline, CDR1 is KGHDR and CDR2 is SFDVKD. V lost 4 bases and J lost 1; bases outside the gene matches: 9. This CDR3 has 17 residues. The chain's CDR3 is CATSDYPGTASYNEQFF. The CDR3 coding sequence is TGTGCCACCAGTGACTATCCCGGGACAGCGTCCTACAATGAGCAGTTCTTC.

V and J are TRBV5-5 and TRBJ2-7; D is perhaps TRBD1 (7 bases). Germline CDR1 SGHKS, CDR2 YYEKEE (reference sequence). CDR3 length equals 15 residues. V lost 0 bases to trimming and J lost 5 bases, with 15 bases between them. CDR3 residues: CASSLGRGRLDEQYF. The CDR3 DNA is TGTGCCAGCAGCTTGGGGAGGGGGCGCCTGGACGAGCAGTACTTC. Drawing the rest from reference TRBV5-5 and TRBJ2-7, the complete variable domain is DAGVTQSPTHLIKTRGQQVTLRCSPISGHKSVSWYQQVLGQGPQFIFQYYEKEERGRGNFPDRFSARQFPNYSSELNVNALLLGDSALYLCASSLGRGRLDEQYFGPGTRLTVT.

The chain uses TRBV20-1 and TRBJ1-2; 7 bases are shared with TRBD1. J gave up 4 bases and V 6 bases, and 8 bases lay outside the gene matches. Germline V lookup: CDR1 DFQATT, CDR2 SNEGSKA (reference sequence). The CDR3 is made up of 13 amino acids. The CDR3 DNA follows: TGCAGTGCCGCAGGGGGGGATACCTATGGCTACACCTTC. Encoded protein: CSAAGGDTYGYTF.

The V call is TRBV2, the J call TRBJ1-5, with D perhaps matching TRBD1 (6 bases). V dropped 4 bases and J dropped 3 bases, with 13 bases sitting between them. The CDR3 has 15 amino acids. In germline, CDR1 is SNHLY, CDR2 FYNNEI. CDR3 in amino acids: CASSVLQGLNQPQHF. The CDR3 DNA follows: TGTGCCAGCAGTGTTTTACAGGGACTCAATCAGCCCCAGCATTTT.

The chain recombines TRBV29-1 with TRBJ1-2, with unresolved D. This CDR3 spans 12 amino acids. CDR1 is SQVTM and CDR2 is ANQGSEA in the germline V gene. Between the trimmed V and J ends, which lost 2 bases and 7 bases, there was a span of 11 bases. The CDR3 DNA sequence: TGCAGCGTTGAATATTTCGGGTCTGGCTACACCTTC. This sequence encodes CSVEYFGSGYTF.